This T cell receptor beta chain was sequenced in a study of human T cells and chemical hapten exposure. This sample's time point: patch test 2, 6 weeks after DPC sensitization. Sample treatment: therapeutic diphenylcyclopropenone sensitization with weekly scalp DPC. This clonotype was seen many times. TCRdb used MiXCR to reprocess the RACE reads, holding one entry per CDR3 protein. The sample consists of 110,000 to 150,000 distinct CDR3 sequences, roughly 12% of them appearing once. Between the trimmed V and J ends, which lost 0 bases and 2 bases, there was a span of 10 bases. The CDR3 is 15 residues long. Germline assignment: CDR1 LGHNA and CDR2 YSLEER.

Here the sequenced sample was whole blood, taken in connection with sensitization to the hapten diphenylcyclopropenone (DPC). The V call is TRBV4-3, the J call TRBJ1-2; D is perhaps TRBD1 (5 bases). This clonotype originated in a woman aged 45-59 years with alopecia areata. Some clones in this sample may be carry-over from other donors' samples. This CDR3 is CASSQEVGANYGYTF. The CDR3 nucleotides are TGCGCCAGCAGCCAAGAGGTAGGGGCGAACTATGGCTACACCTTC.